These 13 T cell receptor beta chains were sequenced from one sample in a study of T cells in Graves' hyperthyroidism and ophthalmopathy. Amplification yielded TCR beta CDR3 regions, with RNA transcripts as the source. During a first-round RT-PCR of the TCR CDR3, the HTBI primer set was used. Each CDR3 protein gets one entry after TCRdb re-called the multiplex PCR reads with MiXCR. The table shows about 37,000 distinct CDR3 sequences, with 40% to 60% occurring only once. Sequencing input: blood. The receptor set was obtained from a man between 35 and 55 years old with Graves' ophthalmopathy.

On this clonotype: A read error may account for a junction end that differs from germline. V is TRBV19 and J is TRBJ2-2, with D possibly matching TRBD2 (5 bases). Germline loops: CDR1 LNHDA, CDR2 SQIVND (reference sequence). The length of the CDR3 is 13 residues. CDR3 region: CAGSIEGTGELLF. CDR3 sequence (DNA): TGTGCCGGTAGTATAGAGGGTACCGGGGAGCTGCTTTTT.

A single count supports this clonotype. Germline and junction disagree at one end, which may indicate a read error. The genes are TRBV6-5 and TRBJ2-3, with D tentatively TRBD1 (5 bases). The CDR3 is 16 amino acids. CDR1 is MNHEY, CDR2 SVGAGI, per germline. The CDR3 here is CASSHSRTSSTDTQYF. In DNA, the CDR3 is TGTGCCAGCAGTCACTCTCGGACATCCAGCACAGATACGCAGTATTTT.

The chain is built from TRBV20-1 and TRBJ1-2; a weak D match, TRBD1 (5 bases). With 4 bases removed from V and 7 bases from J, the gap between germline ends came to 16 bases. The germline V gene has CDR1 DFQATT and CDR2 SNEGSKA (reference sequence). The CDR3 spans 13 residues. CDR3: CSATARTDSGYTF. In nucleotides, the CDR3 is TGCAGTGCTACGGCGCGGACCGACAGTGGCTACACCTTC.

The rearrangement links TRBV6-4 to TRBJ1-2; 8 bases are shared with TRBD1. The CDR3 spans 15 residues. With V trimmed by 1 base and J by 7 bases, 8 bases remained unmatched. The germline V gene has CDR1 MRHNA and CDR2 SNTAGT. CDR3 protein: CASSDYGQGVLGYTF. Here the CDR3 DNA reads TGTGCCAGCAGTGACTACGGACAGGGAGTTCTTGGCTACACCTTC.

In this sample, this clonotype turned up once. This chain connects TRBV7-6 to TRBJ1-2, with 10 bases lining up with TRBD1. The CDR3 is made up of 15 amino acids. In germline, CDR1 is SGHVS, CDR2 FNYEAQ. Losses at the gene ends were 4 bases for V and 1 base for J; bases not matched to a gene: 3. Here the CDR3 reads CASSSGTGDNYGYTF. CDR3 nucleotides: TGTGCCAGCAGCTCTGGGACAGGGGATAACTATGGCTACACCTTC.

This chain joins TRBV10-3 and TRBJ2-7; possibly TRBD1 for D (5 bases). The CDR3 runs 16 residues. V lost 6 bases and J lost 7, with 25 bases in between. In germline, CDR1 is ENHRY, CDR2 SYGVKD. The CDR3 sequence is CAISGKGWAKMGEQYF. CDR3 in DNA: TGTGCCATCAGCGGCAAGGGGTGGGCCAAAATGGGTGAGCAGTACTTC.

CDR3: CASRPSGGGLTQYF. CDR3 DNA: TGTGCCAGCCGCCCTAGCGGGGGGGGGCTTACGCAGTATTTT. The rearrangement links TRBV7-9 to TRBJ2-3; TRBD2 agrees at 12 bases. Looked up from germline, CDR1 is SEHNR and CDR2 is FQNEAQ (reference sequence). The CDR3 has 14 amino acids. The ends lost 8 bases at V and 8 bases at J; junction bases unmatched: 8.

Notes on this clonotype: The conserved phenylalanine or tryptophan is not found at the CDR3 terminus, so this likely reflects a read error. The chain uses TRBV6-4 and TRBJ1-1; TRBD1 agrees at 7 bases. Germline CDR1 MRHNA, CDR2 SNTAGT. This CDR3 has 15 residues. The CDR3 DNA follows: TGTACCTGCAGTGCCCAATCGGCAGGGGGGTCTGAAGCTTTCTTG. This gives the protein CTCSAQSAGGSEAFL.

This clonotype was seen at least ten times. This rearrangement joins TRBV20-1 to TRBJ2-3; 9 nucleotides agree with TRBD1. Germline V CDR1 and CDR2: DFQATT, SNEGSKA (reference sequence). Unmatched junction bases numbered 10, after V lost 1 base and J lost 5 bases. This CDR3 region has 16 residues. The CDR3 loop is CSARGGTGRIGDTQYF. Here the CDR3 DNA reads TGCAGTGCTAGAGGGGGGACAGGGAGAATAGGAGATACGCAGTATTTT.

This clonotype was picked up many times. The chain is built from TRBV4-1 and TRBJ2-6; no reliable D call. V lost 4 bases, J lost 0 bases, and 7 bases lay in between. This CDR3 contains 15 residues. In germline, CDR1 is MGHRA, CDR2 YSYEKL. The CDR3 protein is CASSREISGANVLTF. CDR3 DNA: TGCGCCAGCAGCCGCGAGATCTCTGGGGCCAACGTCCTGACTTTC.

This sequence joins TRBV6-5 and TRBJ2-7, with 8 positions matching TRBD2. This CDR3 contains 14 residues. Per germline, CDR1 MNHEY and CDR2 SVGAGI. V lost 6 bases and J lost 3; bases outside the gene matches: 7. CDR3 bases: TGTGCCAGCAGGCAAGCGGGGGAGTACTACGAGCAGTACTTC. Its protein product is CASRQAGEYYEQYF.

This rearrangement joins TRBV10-3 to TRBJ2-7; D unclear. This CDR3 spans 13 amino acids. Germline CDR1 and CDR2: ENHRY and SYGVKD. CDR3 DNA sequence: TGTGCTAGAGTGGCGGAAAGCTCCTACGAGCAGTACTTC. It codes for CARVAESSYEQYF.

The rearrangement links TRBV10-2 to TRBJ1-2, with TRBD1 matching over 8 bases. After removal of 5 bases from V and 5 bases from J, the junction contained 10 bases not matched to a gene. The CDR3 is 15 residues long. The germline CDR1 and CDR2 sequences are WSHSY and SAAADI. The CDR3 loop is CASSRPGTGVYGYTF. In DNA, the CDR3 is TGCGCCAGCAGTCGTCCCGGGACAGGCGTTTATGGCTACACCTTC.